This TCR beta chain was identified during a study of regulatory T cells in long-lasting Graves disease. The overall study: Graves' patients, diagnosed recently, had received antithyroid drugs under 3 months. Broader study findings: Patients whose Graves' disease persisted exhibited lower TCR diversity than those newly diagnosed. Persistent patients shared more public clonotypes (2,741) than newly diagnosed patients (966).

This clonotype was observed at least ten times. The antigen is not known. Building the TCR beta libraries relied on iRepertoire HTBI primers, and CDR3 regions underwent Arm-PCR. Under the authors' procedure: The samples included around 64 TRBV and some 15 TRBJ segments. TCRdb reprocessed the multiplex PCR reads with MiXCR, giving one entry per CDR3 protein. The V and J calls and clone size are TCRdb's, not the authors'. The data show around 250,000 distinct CDR3 sequences, 20% to 25% seen once. The CDR3 covers 14 residues. CDR1 and CDR2 from the germline V gene are DFQATT and SNEGSKA (reference sequence). Trimming shortened V by 5 bases and J by 3 bases, and 15 bases separated the two germline ends. As for time point: newly diagnosed GD, antithyroid drugs for less than 3 months. PBMC RNA was the source of the TCR library.

The chain couples TRBV20-1 to TRBJ2-3; a weak D match, TRBD1 (8 bases). Specimen: peripheral blood mononuclear cells (PBMCs), collected at new diagnosis, from a patient treated with antithyroid drugs. This TCR came from a female donor with Graves disease. The CDR3 spells CSAPDRGGTDTQYF. CDR3 bases: TGCAGTGCTCCTGACAGGGGAGGGACAGATACGCAGTATTTT.